A single sample gave rise to the 25 T cell receptor beta chains below, sequenced in a study of cytomegalovirus exposure and HLA in healthy donors. The repertoire was sequenced with immunoSEQ multiplex PCR; TCRdb's copy has only in-frame clones and lacks some. This table holds approximately 280,000 clones, 88% found once. The source material was PBMCs. These receptors were obtained from a young woman in good health and CMV-seronegative.

The genes are TRBV14 and TRBJ1-2; D gene ambiguous. The CDR3 consists of 18 residues. Germline V gene data show CDR1 as SGHDN and CDR2 as FVKESK. V gave up 1 base and J gave up 2 bases, with 20 bases separating them. CDR3 protein: CASSQVGSRGVSNYGYTF. The CDR3 nucleotides read TGTGCCAGCAGCCAAGTAGGGTCGCGGGGAGTATCAAACTATGGCTACACCTTC. Full variable domain (rest looked up from reference TRBV14 and TRBJ1-2): EAGVTQFPSHSVIEKGQTVTLRCDPISGHDNLYWYRRVMGKEIKFLLHFVKESKQDESGMPNNRFLAERTGGTYSTLKVQPAELEDSGVYFCASSQVGSRGVSNYGYTFGSGTRLTVV.

This chain joins TRBV4-1 and TRBJ2-7; 10 bases fit TRBD1. This CDR3 region has 15 residues. Germline V CDR1 and CDR2: MGHRA, YSYEKL. Germline trimming cut 0 bases from V and 5 bases from J; bases unmatched to any gene: 4. The CDR3 loop reads CASSQDGTGDDEQYF. The CDR3 DNA reads as TGCGCCAGCAGCCAAGACGGGACAGGGGACGACGAGCAGTACTTC.

The chain has TRBV28 and TRBJ1-2, with 7 nucleotides matching TRBD1. This CDR3 spans 14 amino acids. The germline CDR1 and CDR2 sequences are MDHEN and SYDVKM. The trim removed 1 base at V and 5 bases at J, leaving 4 bases unmatched. The CDR3 DNA sequence: TGTGCCAGCAGTTTATCTCGGGACAGATATGGCTACACCTTC. This sequence encodes CASSLSRDRYGYTF.

This clone was seen a few times. This CDR3 reads CASSPPREAGNTIYF. CDR3 in DNA: TGTGCCAGCAGTCCCCCGCGGGAGGCTGGAAACACCATATATTTT. The chain uses TRBV28 and TRBJ1-3, with D unresolved. CDR1 and CDR2 from the germline V gene are MDHEN and SYDVKM. The CDR3 runs to 15 residues. Trimming left V 5 bases short and J 2 bases short, with 13 bases between.

The chain recombines TRBV27 with TRBJ2-7; tentatively, D is TRBD2 (6 bases). The CDR3 sequence is 15 residues long. Trimming took 3 bases from V and 0 from J, leaving 12 bases between them. CDR1 and CDR2 from the germline V gene are MNHEY and SMNVEV (reference sequence). As DNA, the CDR3 is TGTGCCAGCAGTTTCAGGGACTCCGTCTCCTACGAGCAGTACTTC. Translation: CASSFRDSVSYEQYF.

The chain joins TRBV14 to TRBJ1-1; D uncertain. Per germline, CDR1 SGHDN and CDR2 FVKESK. There are 15 residues in the CDR3. V dropped 1 base and J dropped 2 bases, with 11 bases sitting between them. The CDR3 protein is CASSQALGRNTEAFF. The CDR3 nucleotides are TGTGCCAGCAGCCAAGCACTAGGGCGAAACACTGAAGCTTTCTTT.

The chain uses TRBV12-1 and TRBJ2-4; the D call in the table, TRBD2, was not verified against the DNA. TRBV12-1 is a documented pseudogene. The CDR3 is made up of 16 amino acids. The CDR3 protein is CASSFWRDLAKNIQYF. The CDR3 region has the DNA TGTGCCAGCAGCTTTTGGAGGGATCTAGCCAAAAACATTCAGTACTTC.

This clone appeared a single time. The chain uses TRBV2 and TRBJ1-4; the match to TRBD1 covers 7 bases. V lost 3 bases, J lost 5 bases, and 6 bases stayed unmatched. The CDR3 has 15 amino acids. Germline V CDR1 and CDR2: SNHLY, FYNNEI. CDR3 residues: CASSESTGRNEKLFF. As DNA, the CDR3 is TGTGCCAGCAGTGAGTCGACAGGGAGAAATGAAAAACTGTTTTTT.

This chain links TRBV9 with TRBJ1-2; the D is unclear. Trimming pared 0 bases from V and 4 bases from J, leaving 10 bases between. The germline V gene encodes CDR1 SGDLS and CDR2 YYNGEE. This CDR3 region has 14 residues. The CDR3 protein is CASSVGEATYGYTF. The CDR3, as DNA: TGTGCCAGCAGCGTAGGGGAGGCGACCTATGGCTACACCTTC.

The rearrangement uses TRBV29-1 and TRBJ2-3, with TRBD2 as a possible D gene (5 bases). The germline V and J ends were trimmed by 2 bases and 5 bases, with 11 bases remaining between them. The CDR3 has 13 amino acids. Germline V gene lookup returns CDR1 SQVTM and CDR2 ANQGSEA. The CDR3 region has the DNA TGCAGCGTTGAAACGGGATATAGAGATACGCAGTATTTT. It encodes CSVETGYRDTQYF.

Here the CDR3 DNA reads TGTGCCAGCAGCTTAAACCCGCCAGGGGGGAACACTGAAGCTTTCTTT. Translated, it gives CASSLNPPGGNTEAFF. This chain links TRBV7-3 with TRBJ1-1; 7 nucleotides match TRBD1. Germline V gives CDR1 SGHTA, CDR2 FQGTGA. This CDR3 has 16 amino acids. With V trimmed by 1 base and J by 1 base, 6 bases remained unmatched. Combining the CDR3 with reference TRBV7-3 and TRBJ1-1 gives the whole variable domain GAGVSQTPSNKVTEKGKYVELRCDPISGHTALYWYRQSLGQGPEFLIYFQGTGAADDSGLPNDRFFAVRPEGSVSTLKIQRTERGDSAVYLCASSLNPPGGNTEAFFGQGTRLTVV.

The chain couples TRBV6-6 to TRBJ1-2; D unresolved. V was shortened by 5 bases and J by 4 bases, with 20 bases between the two germline ends. The V gene's germline CDR1 is MNHNY and CDR2 SVGAGI (reference sequence). CDR3 size: 16 residues. CDR3 nucleotides: TGTGCCAGCAGTCCGAAAGGAGGAAACTTAGGCTATGGCTACACCTTC. It specifies CASSPKGGNLGYGYTF.

Note on this clone: The junction and the germline gene differ at one end; a read error may be behind it. V and J are TRBV15 and TRBJ2-7, with 7 bases that match TRBD1. The germline V gene has CDR1 LNHNV and CDR2 YYDKDF (reference sequence). CDR3 length: 12 amino acids. CDR3 coding DNA: TGTGCCACCAGCAGAGATAGGTCGGGACAGAACTTC. Translated, it gives CATSRDRSGQNF.

The chain is built from TRBV10-1 and TRBJ2-1; D is perhaps TRBD2 (5 bases). Germline V CDR1 and CDR2: WNHNN, SYGVQD (reference sequence). CDR3 length: 16 amino acids. The V and J ends lost 6 bases and 0 bases respectively, with 15 bases between them. CDR3 in DNA: TGCGCCAGCAGCGCAAGACTACAGAGCTCCTACAATGAGCAGTTCTTC. It translates to CASSARLQSSYNEQFF.

This rearrangement joins TRBV6-4 to TRBJ2-3, with D perhaps matching TRBD2 (6 bases). CDR1 is MRHNA and CDR2 is SNTAGT in the germline V gene. This CDR3 region has 15 residues. V was cut by 11 bases and J by 0 bases, with 18 bases left in between. The CDR3 nucleotides read TGTGCCTCCTCAGCGGGCGGGGCTAGCACAGATACGCAGTATTTT. This codes for CASSAGGASTDTQYF.

The CDR3: CATSSTSGSSKQFF. In nucleotides, the CDR3 is TGTGCCACCAGCTCCACTAGCGGGAGCTCTAAGCAGTTCTTC. The rearrangement uses TRBV15 and TRBJ2-1; 11 positions match TRBD2. Germline lookup yields CDR1 LNHNV and CDR2 YYDKDF (reference sequence). The CDR3 runs 14 residues. After removal of 5 bases from V and 11 bases from J, the junction contained 8 bases not matched to a gene.

This chain joins TRBV6-5 and TRBJ1-2; D gene uncertain. Germline-derived CDR1 and CDR2 are MNHEY and SVGAGI. CDR3 length: 13 amino acids. Deletions cut 0 bases from V and 8 bases from J, with 10 bases between. The CDR3 loop is CASSYSIGGGYTF. The DNA of the CDR3 is TGTGCCAGCAGTTACTCGATTGGCGGAGGCTACACCTTC.

This clone was detected a few times. This specimen includes other DNA sequences encoding the same CDR3. The J gene is TRBJ1-5, the V gene TRBV28; 7 bases match TRBD1. The CDR3 length is 14 residues. Germline CDR1 reads MDHEN; CDR2 reads SYDVKM. V trimming: 2 bases; J trimming: 6 bases; junction bases outside the gene matches: 4. The CDR3 nucleotides read TGTGCCAGCAGTTTAAGAGGGGGCGGTCAGCCCCAGCATTTT. It codes for CASSLRGGGQPQHF.

This chain uses TRBV6-5 with TRBJ2-7, with D tentatively TRBD2 (6 bases). CDR1 MNHEY and CDR2 SVGAGI come from the germline V gene. This CDR3 comprises 13 residues. Trimming took off 7 bases at V and 7 bases at J, with 17 bases between the two ends. The CDR3, as DNA: TGTGCCAGCACCCTACGGGGGACGCCGGAGCAGTACTTC. This translates into CASTLRGTPEQYF.

The CDR3 nucleotides read TGCGCCAGCAGCCAAGGTGGGACTAGCGGGGGGTTTGGAAACAATGAGCAGTTCTTC. It encodes CASSQGGTSGGFGNNEQFF. The V call is TRBV4-1, the J call TRBJ2-1; 15 bases align to TRBD2. This CDR3 is 19 amino acids long. The germline V gene has CDR1 MGHRA and CDR2 YSYEKL. Germline trimming cut 1 base from V and 5 bases from J; bases unmatched to any gene: 9.

The chain couples TRBV9 to TRBJ2-7, with a possible D match to TRBD1 (7 bases). The germline V gene has CDR1 SGDLS and CDR2 YYNGEE. V lost 3 bases and J 7 bases, leaving 20 bases between the germline ends. CDR3 size: 15 residues. CDR3 sequence reads: CASSALPGLRGEQYF. CDR3 nucleotides: TGTGCCAGCAGCGCCCTACCGGGACTCAGGGGGGAGCAGTACTTC. Full variable domain (remainder filled in from reference TRBV9 and TRBJ2-7): DSGVTQTPKHLITATGQRVTLRCSPRSGDLSVYWYQQSLDQGLQFLIQYYNGEERAKGNILERFSAQQFPDLHSELNLSSLELGDSALYFCASSALPGLRGEQYFGPGTRLTVT.

V is TRBV28 and J is TRBJ2-7, with D possibly being TRBD2 (5 bases). The germline CDR1 and CDR2 sequences are MDHEN and SYDVKM. Deletions cut 4 bases from V and 9 bases from J, with 7 bases between. The CDR3 spans 10 residues. This chain's CDR3 is CASSSGRQYF. The CDR3 DNA reads as TGTGCCAGCAGTTCTGGGAGGCAGTACTTC.

The genes are TRBV7-8 and TRBJ2-7, with D unclear. This CDR3 spans 14 amino acids. Trimming took off 2 bases at V and 2 bases at J, with 10 bases between the two ends. Germline V lookup: CDR1 SGHVS, CDR2 FQNEAQ. CDR3: CASSLIATAYEQYF. The CDR3 coding sequence is TGTGCCAGCAGCTTAATCGCGACTGCCTACGAGCAGTACTTC.

This clone was seen only a few times. The chain recombines TRBV12-5 with TRBJ2-7; D is undetermined. CDR3 length: 16 residues. Germline loops: CDR1 LGHNT, CDR2 FRNRAP. Trimming left V 1 base short and J 2 bases short, with 15 bases between. The CDR3 reads CASGLGNAQIPYEQYF. The CDR3 nucleotides read TGTGCTAGTGGTTTGGGAAACGCACAGATCCCCTACGAGCAGTACTTC.

V and J are TRBV9 and TRBJ1-5, with 9 bases matching TRBD1. The CDR3 runs to 15 residues. Germline V gene sequence: CDR1 SGDLS, CDR2 YYNGEE. V shed 1 base and J 4 bases; nucleotides not matched to a gene: 3. The CDR3 coding sequence is TGTGCCAGCAGCGTAACCGGGACAGGGAATCAGCCCCAGCATTTT. It specifies CASSVTGTGNQPQHF.